This TCR beta chain was obtained from a study of shared clonotypes between healthy human individuals. Splitting the CD4+ cells yielded a CD45RA+ naive subset and a CD45RA-negative memory subset. Generated by immunoSEQ multiplex PCR, the TCRdb table keeps only in-frame clones and is missing some. The table lists millions of clones, more than 90% of them singletons, with around 0.14% in the top ten. Germline-derived CDR1 and CDR2 are SGHRS and YFSETQ. Losses at the gene ends were 2 bases for V and 4 bases for J; bases not matched to a gene: 10. The CDR3 runs to 16 residues. The chain employs TRBV5-1 and TRBJ2-3; 7 nucleotides line up with TRBD2. The origin of this receptor is a man aged 18 to 35 in good health. The sample was naive CD4+ T cells sorted from blood. Sample subset: CD45RA+ positively selected. The CDR3 DNA follows: TGCGCCAGCAGCTTTCAGGGAGGGTCAGAGGCAGATACGCAGTATTTT. This sequence encodes CASSFQGGSEADTQYF.